A single sample is the source of the 17 T cell receptor beta chains below, sequenced in a study of identical twins. TCRdb processed the 5' RACE reads anew with MiXCR; each CDR3 protein has one entry. The sample contains 1.5 million to 2 million distinct CDR3 sequences, under 35% of which appear only once. The sample taken for sequencing was cord blood. The receptors here all came from a newborn girl in good health.

With respect to this clonotype: At one boundary the junction diverges from the germline segment, which might be a read error. This chain links TRBV7-2 with TRBJ1-6; D is unresolved. There are 15 residues in the CDR3. Germline CDR1 reads SGHTA; CDR2 reads FQGNSA. CDR3 residues: CASSLDQPYNSPPHF. CDR3 bases: TGTGCCAGCAGCTTAGACCAGCCCTATAATTCACCCCCCCACTTT.

At least ten counts were recorded for this clonotype. The chain joins TRBV12-3 or TRBV12-4 to TRBJ1-1, with D hard to call. Between the trimmed V and J ends, which lost 3 bases and 0 bases, there was a span of 5 bases. The CDR3 is made up of 13 amino acids. The CDR3 here is CASSFLLNTEAFF. The CDR3 nucleotides are TGTGCCAGCAGTTTCTTGCTGAACACTGAAGCTTTCTTT.

This clonotype came up a few times. The rearrangement links TRBV10-3 to TRBJ1-2, with 11 bases fitting TRBD1. This CDR3 has 14 amino acids. CDR1 is ENHRY and CDR2 is SYGVKD in the germline V gene. After removal of 6 bases from V and 6 bases from J, the junction contained 6 bases not matched to a gene. The CDR3 DNA is TGTGCCATCAGCGCCCGGGACAGGGGGGATGGCTACACCTTC. This sequence encodes CAISARDRGDGYTF.

A few counts support this clonotype. This chain links TRBV5-6 with TRBJ1-1; the D gene is possibly TRBD1 (6 bases). CDR3 size: 14 residues. Trimming cost V 4 bases and J 1 base, with 11 bases left between them. CDR1 and CDR2 (germline): SGHDT, YYEEEE. The CDR3 DNA is TGTGCCAGCAGCGTACCACAGGGGAACACTGAAGCTTTCTTT. This codes for CASSVPQGNTEAFF.

This clonotype has a handful of counts. V gene TRBV28 combines with J gene TRBJ2-7; 8 nucleotides line up with TRBD1. The CDR3 length is 15 residues. CDR1 and CDR2 from the germline V gene are MDHEN and SYDVKM. J was trimmed by 1 base and V by 5 bases; bases with no gene match: 7. CDR3 bases: TGTGCCAGCAGTCTAACCCGGGACAGGTCCTACGAGCAGTACTTC. Amino acids: CASSLTRDRSYEQYF.

This clonotype showed up many times. The chain couples TRBV7-9 to TRBJ2-5; possible D gene TRBD1, 5 bases. This CDR3 is built from 13 residues. Trimming stripped 4 bases from V and 4 bases from J, with 10 bases between. The germline V gene encodes CDR1 SEHNR and CDR2 FQNEAQ (reference sequence). CDR3 protein: CASSYSTVETQYF. CDR3 in DNA: TGTGCCAGCAGCTATTCGACAGTAGAGACCCAGTACTTC.

The chain joins TRBV9 to TRBJ2-5; maybe TRBD2 (7 bases). V shed 6 bases and J shed 11 bases, with 29 bases lying between them. CDR3 length equals 16 residues. In germline, CDR1 is SGDLS, CDR2 YYNGEE. The CDR3 coding sequence is TGTGCCAGCACCAAAGTGAACCGGGGGGCGGACAATGAGCAGTACTTC. It translates to CASTKVNRGADNEQYF.

About this clonotype: At one end, the junction sequence differs from germline, possibly due to a read error. The rearrangement uses TRBV14 and TRBJ2-3, with TRBD2 as a possible D gene (6 bases). The CDR3 is made up of 17 amino acids. Germline values: CDR1 SGHDN, CDR2 FVKESK. The CDR3 protein is CASSHLSLGLSIDTQYF. DNA of the CDR3: TGTGCCAGCAGCCATCTATCTTTGGGACTTAGCATAGATACGCAGTATTTT. The entire variable domain, with the rest obtained from reference TRBV14 and TRBJ2-3, is as follows: EAGVTQFPSHSVIEKGQTVTLRCDPISGHDNLYWYRRVMGKEIKFLLHFVKESKQDESGMPNNRFLAERTGGTYSTLKVQPAELEDSGVYFCASSHLSLGLSIDTQYFGPGTRLTVL.

The chain uses TRBV5-3 and TRBJ1-5, with D unclear. TRBV5-3 qualifies as an ORF whose function is uncertain. V gave up 2 bases and J gave up 7 bases, with 7 bases separating them. The CDR3 contains 12 residues. As DNA, the CDR3 is TGTGCCAGAAGCTTCCGTAGGCAGCCCCAGCATTTT. Its protein is CARSFRRQPQHF.

Comment on this clonotype: A much larger clone lies one base from this, so it may be a read error. This chain connects TRBV4-2 to TRBJ1-6; TRBD1 might be the D (5 bases). The CDR3 runs to 15 residues. Per the germline V gene, CDR1 is LGHNA and CDR2 is YNFKEQ. CDR3 coding DNA: TGTGCCAGCAGCCAAGGGGGCTCCTATAATTCACCCCCCCACTTT. Translated, it gives CASSQGGSYNSPPHF.

There are a few counts of this clonotype. The gene calls are TRBV5-1 and TRBJ2-3; D unclear. Trimming removed 4 bases at V and 5 bases at J, with 5 bases between. Germline CDR1 SGHRS, CDR2 YFSETQ. CDR3 length equals 11 residues. The CDR3 region is CASSNQDTQYF. The CDR3 coding sequence is TGCGCCAGCAGCAACCAAGATACGCAGTATTTT.

This clonotype was seen a few times. The J gene is TRBJ1-2, the V gene TRBV6-5; D is ambiguous. The germline V gene has CDR1 MNHEY and CDR2 SVGAGI. There are 14 residues in the CDR3. Trimming cost V 6 bases and J 4 bases, with 15 bases left between them. The CDR3 DNA is TGTGCCAGCAGCCGAACACGAACCCTCTATGGCTACACCTTC. Translating gives CASSRTRTLYGYTF.

The gene calls are TRBV20-1 and TRBJ2-7; D could derive from TRBD1 or TRBD2 (5 bases each). From germline, CDR1 is DFQATT and CDR2 SNEGSKA (reference sequence). The CDR3 has 12 residues. The ends were cut back, 3 bases at V and 6 bases at J, with 12 bases in the middle. This CDR3 is CSASEGPSEQYF. DNA of the CDR3: TGCAGTGCTAGTGAGGGACCATCCGAGCAGTACTTC.

The genes are TRBV7-2 and TRBJ1-1; TRBD1 might be the D (5 bases). The CDR3 loop spans 11 amino acids. V was trimmed by 10 bases and J by 5 bases, leaving 11 bases between them. Germline-derived CDR1 and CDR2 are SGHTA and FQGNSA. The CDR3 sequence is CANRRETEAFF. CDR3 nucleotide sequence: TGTGCCAACCGCAGGGAGACTGAAGCTTTCTTT.

This clonotype was found a few times. The chain employs TRBV3-1 and TRBJ2-1, with 14 bases fitting TRBD2. Germline CDR1 reads LGHDT; CDR2 reads YNNKEL (reference sequence). The CDR3 is made up of 19 amino acids. The V and J ends lost 4 bases and 1 base, in that order; junction bases with no gene match: 9. The CDR3 spells CASSPLGTSGRSSYNEQFF. Written as DNA, the CDR3 is TGTGCCAGCAGCCCGCTAGGGACTAGCGGGAGATCGTCCTACAATGAGCAGTTCTTC.

V usage is TRBV27 and J usage is TRBJ2-3, with TRBD2 as a possible D gene (6 bases). The germline gives CDR1 MNHEY, CDR2 SMNVEV (reference sequence). V was cut by 3 bases and J by 2 bases, with 12 bases left in between. The CDR3 has 15 residues. The CDR3, as DNA: TGTGCCAGCAGTTTCGGGACTCACCTCACAGATACGCAGTATTTT. Protein: CASSFGTHLTDTQYF.

This clonotype was counted a few times. The chain couples TRBV11-2 to TRBJ1-6, with 8 bases lining up with TRBD1. J gave up 5 bases and V 5 bases, and 11 bases lay outside the gene matches. The CDR3 contains 17 residues. Germline CDR1 SGHAT, CDR2 FQNNGV. This CDR3 is CASSTLQGAKDNSPLHF. CDR3 bases: TGTGCCAGCAGCACCCTGCAGGGGGCTAAGGATAATTCACCCCTCCACTTT.